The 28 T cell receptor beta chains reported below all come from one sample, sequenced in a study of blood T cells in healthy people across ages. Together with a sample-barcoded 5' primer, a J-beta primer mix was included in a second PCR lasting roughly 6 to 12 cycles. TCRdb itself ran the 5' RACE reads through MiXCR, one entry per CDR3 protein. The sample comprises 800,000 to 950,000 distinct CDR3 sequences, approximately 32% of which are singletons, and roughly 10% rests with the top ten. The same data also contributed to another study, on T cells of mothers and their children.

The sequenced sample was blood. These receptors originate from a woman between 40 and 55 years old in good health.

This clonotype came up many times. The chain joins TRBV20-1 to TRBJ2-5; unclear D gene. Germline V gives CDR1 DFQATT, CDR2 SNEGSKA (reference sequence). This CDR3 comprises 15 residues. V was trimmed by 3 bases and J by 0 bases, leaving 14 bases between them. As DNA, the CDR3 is TGCAGTGCTAGCTCTCGACTTAGTTACCAAGAGACCCAGTACTTC. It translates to CSASSRLSYQETQYF.

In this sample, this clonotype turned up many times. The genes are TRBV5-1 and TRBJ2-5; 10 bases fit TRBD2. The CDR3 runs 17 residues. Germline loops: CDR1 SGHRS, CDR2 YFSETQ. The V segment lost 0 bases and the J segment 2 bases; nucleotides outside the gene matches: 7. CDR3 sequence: CASSLGASGGEQETQYF. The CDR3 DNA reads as TGCGCCAGCAGCTTGGGCGCTAGCGGGGGCGAGCAAGAGACCCAGTACTTC.

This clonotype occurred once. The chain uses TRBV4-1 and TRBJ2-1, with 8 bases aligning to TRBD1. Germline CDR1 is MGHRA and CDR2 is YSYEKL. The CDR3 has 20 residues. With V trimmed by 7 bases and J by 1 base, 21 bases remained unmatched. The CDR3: CASNPGGSATYSNSYNEQFF. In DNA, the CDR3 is TGCGCCAGCAACCCAGGGGGCAGCGCCACCTACTCTAATTCCTACAATGAGCAGTTCTTC.

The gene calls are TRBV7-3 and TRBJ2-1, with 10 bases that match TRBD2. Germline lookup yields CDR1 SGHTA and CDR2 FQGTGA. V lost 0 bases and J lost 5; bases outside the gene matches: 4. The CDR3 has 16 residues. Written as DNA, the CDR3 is TGTGCCAGCAGCTTAACGACTAGCGGGTGGGACAATGAGCAGTTCTTC. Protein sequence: CASSLTTSGWDNEQFF.

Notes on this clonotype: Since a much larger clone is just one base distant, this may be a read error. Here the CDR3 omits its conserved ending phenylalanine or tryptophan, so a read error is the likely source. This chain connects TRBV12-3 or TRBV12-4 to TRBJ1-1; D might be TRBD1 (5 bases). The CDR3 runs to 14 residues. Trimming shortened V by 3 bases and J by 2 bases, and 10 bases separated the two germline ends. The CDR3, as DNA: TGTGCCAGCAGTTTCGGGGGTGTAAACACTGAAGCTTTCTTG. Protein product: CASSFGGVNTEAFL.

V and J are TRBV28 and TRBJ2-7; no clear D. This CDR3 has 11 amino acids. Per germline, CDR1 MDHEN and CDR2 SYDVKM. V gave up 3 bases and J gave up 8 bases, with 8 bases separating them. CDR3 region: CASSLANQQYF. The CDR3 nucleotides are TGTGCCAGCAGTTTGGCTAATCAGCAGTACTTC.

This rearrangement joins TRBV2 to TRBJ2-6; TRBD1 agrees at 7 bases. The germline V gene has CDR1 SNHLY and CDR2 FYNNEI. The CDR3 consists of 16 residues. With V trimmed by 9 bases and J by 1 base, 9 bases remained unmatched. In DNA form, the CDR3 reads TGTGCCAGTCTCGGACAGGATAATTCTGGGGCCAACGTCCTGACTTTC. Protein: CASLGQDNSGANVLTF.

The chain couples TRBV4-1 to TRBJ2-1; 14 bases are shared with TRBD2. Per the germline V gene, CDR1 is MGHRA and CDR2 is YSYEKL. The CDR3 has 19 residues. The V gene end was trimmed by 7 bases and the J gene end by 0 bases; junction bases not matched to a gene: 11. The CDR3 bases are TGCGCCAGCAACCCTTTAGGACTAGCGGGGGGAGGCTCCTACAATGAGCAGTTCTTC. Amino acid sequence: CASNPLGLAGGGSYNEQFF.

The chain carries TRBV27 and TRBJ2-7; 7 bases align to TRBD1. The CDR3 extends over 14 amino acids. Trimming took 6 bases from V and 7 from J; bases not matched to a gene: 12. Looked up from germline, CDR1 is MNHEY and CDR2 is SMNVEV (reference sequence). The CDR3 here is CASSRDSLPSEQYF. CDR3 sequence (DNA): TGTGCCAGCAGCAGGGACAGCCTTCCGAGTGAGCAGTACTTC.

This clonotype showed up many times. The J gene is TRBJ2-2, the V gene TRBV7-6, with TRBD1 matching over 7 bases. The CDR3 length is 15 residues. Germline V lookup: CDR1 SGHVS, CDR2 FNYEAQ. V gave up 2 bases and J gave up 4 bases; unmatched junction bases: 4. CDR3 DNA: TGTGCCAGCAGCTTATATACAGGGGTCACCGGGGAGCTGTTTTTT. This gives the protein CASSLYTGVTGELFF.

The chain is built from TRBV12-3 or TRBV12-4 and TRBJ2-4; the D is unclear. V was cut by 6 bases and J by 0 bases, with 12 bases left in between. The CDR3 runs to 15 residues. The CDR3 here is CASSLVSVAKNIQYF. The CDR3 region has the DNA TGTGCCAGCAGCCTGGTCAGCGTAGCCAAAAACATTCAGTACTTC.

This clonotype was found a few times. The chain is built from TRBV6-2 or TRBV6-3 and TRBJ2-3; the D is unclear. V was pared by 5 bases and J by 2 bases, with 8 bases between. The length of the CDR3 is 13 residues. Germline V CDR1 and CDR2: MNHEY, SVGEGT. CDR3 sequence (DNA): TGTGCCAGCAGTACTACCTCCACAGATACGCAGTATTTT. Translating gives CASSTTSTDTQYF.

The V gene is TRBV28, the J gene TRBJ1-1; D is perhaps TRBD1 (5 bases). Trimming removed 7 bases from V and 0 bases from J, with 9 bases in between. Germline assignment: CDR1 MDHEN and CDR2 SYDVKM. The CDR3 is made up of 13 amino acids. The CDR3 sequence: CASNGGVNTEAFF. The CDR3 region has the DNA TGTGCCAGCAACGGGGGAGTGAACACTGAAGCTTTCTTT.

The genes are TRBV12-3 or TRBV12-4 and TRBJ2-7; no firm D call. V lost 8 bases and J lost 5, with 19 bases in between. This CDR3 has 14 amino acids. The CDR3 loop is CASGPRAPIHEQYF. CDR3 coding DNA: TGTGCCAGCGGCCCAAGGGCCCCAATCCACGAGCAGTACTTC.

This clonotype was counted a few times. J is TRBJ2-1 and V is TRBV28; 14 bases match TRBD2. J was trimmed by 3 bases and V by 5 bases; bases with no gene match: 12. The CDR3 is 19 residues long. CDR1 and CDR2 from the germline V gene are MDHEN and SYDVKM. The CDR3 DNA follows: TGTGCCAGCAGTAGCATGGGACTAGCGGGGGCCCATTACTACAATGAGCAGTTCTTC. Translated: CASSSMGLAGAHYYNEQFF.

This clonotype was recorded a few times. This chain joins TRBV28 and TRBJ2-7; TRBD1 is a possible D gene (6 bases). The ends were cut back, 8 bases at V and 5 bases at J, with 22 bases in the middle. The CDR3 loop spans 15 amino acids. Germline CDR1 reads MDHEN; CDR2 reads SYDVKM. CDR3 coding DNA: TGTGCCAGCTCTCCTAAGGGGTACAGGGTGGACGAGCAGTACTTC. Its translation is CASSPKGYRVDEQYF.

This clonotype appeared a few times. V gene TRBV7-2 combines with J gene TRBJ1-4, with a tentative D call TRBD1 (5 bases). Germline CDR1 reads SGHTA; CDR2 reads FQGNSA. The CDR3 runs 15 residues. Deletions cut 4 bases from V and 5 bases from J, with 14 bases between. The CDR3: CASSYRRGGNEKLFF. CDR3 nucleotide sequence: TGTGCCAGCAGCTATAGGAGGGGTGGAAATGAAAAACTGTTTTTT.

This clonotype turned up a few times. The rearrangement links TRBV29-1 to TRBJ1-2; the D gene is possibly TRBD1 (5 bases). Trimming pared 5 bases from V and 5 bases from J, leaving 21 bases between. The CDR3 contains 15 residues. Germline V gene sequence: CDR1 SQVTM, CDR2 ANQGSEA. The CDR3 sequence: CSVYLTDPWEYGYTF. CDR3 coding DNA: TGCAGCGTTTACCTGACAGATCCCTGGGAATATGGCTACACCTTC.

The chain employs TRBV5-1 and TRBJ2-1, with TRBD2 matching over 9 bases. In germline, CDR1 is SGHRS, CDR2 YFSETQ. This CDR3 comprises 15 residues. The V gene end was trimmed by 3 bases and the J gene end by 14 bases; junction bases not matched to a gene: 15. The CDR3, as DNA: TGCGCCAGCAGCTGGATCACTAGCGGGTGGGCCGAGGAGTTCTTC. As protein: CASSWITSGWAEEFF. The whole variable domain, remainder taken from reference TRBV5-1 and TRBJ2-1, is KAGVTQTPRYLIKTRGQQVTLSCSPISGHRSVSWYQQTPGQGLQFLFEYFSETQRNKGNFPGRFSGRQFSNSRSEMNVSTLELGDSALYLCASSWITSGWAEEFFGPGTRLTVL.

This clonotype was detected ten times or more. This CDR3 reads CSATPRQGQETQYF. In nucleotides, the CDR3 is TGCAGTGCCACCCCCAGACAGGGACAAGAGACCCAGTACTTC. J is TRBJ2-5 and V is TRBV20-1, with 7 bases that match TRBD1. The germline gives CDR1 DFQATT, CDR2 SNEGSKA (reference sequence). J gave up 2 bases and V 6 bases, and 9 bases lay outside the gene matches. CDR3 length equals 14 residues.

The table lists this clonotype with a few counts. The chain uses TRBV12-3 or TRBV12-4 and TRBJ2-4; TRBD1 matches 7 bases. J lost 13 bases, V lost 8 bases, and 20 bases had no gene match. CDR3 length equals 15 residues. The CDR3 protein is CASVPRQGPSNEQYF. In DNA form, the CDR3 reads TGTGCCAGCGTTCCCCGACAGGGACCCTCCAATGAGCAGTACTTC.

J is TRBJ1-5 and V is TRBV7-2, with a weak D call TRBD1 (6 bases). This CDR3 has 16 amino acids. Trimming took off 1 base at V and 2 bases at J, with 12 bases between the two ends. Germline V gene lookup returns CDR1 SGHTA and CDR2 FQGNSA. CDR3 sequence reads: CASSLGGQLRNQPQHF. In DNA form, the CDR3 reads TGTGCCAGCAGCTTAGGTGGACAGCTCCGCAATCAGCCCCAGCATTTT.

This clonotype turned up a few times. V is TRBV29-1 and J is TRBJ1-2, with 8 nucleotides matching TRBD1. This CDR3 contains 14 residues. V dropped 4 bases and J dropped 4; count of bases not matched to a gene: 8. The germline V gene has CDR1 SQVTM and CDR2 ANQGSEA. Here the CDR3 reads CSVVDRGAFYGYTF. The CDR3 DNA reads TGCAGCGTTGTAGACAGGGGAGCTTTCTATGGCTACACCTTC.

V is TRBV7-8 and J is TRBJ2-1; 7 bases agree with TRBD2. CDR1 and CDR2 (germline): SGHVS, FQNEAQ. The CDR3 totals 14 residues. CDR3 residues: CAGTGTTSDNEQFF. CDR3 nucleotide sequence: TGTGCAGGGACCGGGACTACCTCTGACAATGAGCAGTTCTTC.

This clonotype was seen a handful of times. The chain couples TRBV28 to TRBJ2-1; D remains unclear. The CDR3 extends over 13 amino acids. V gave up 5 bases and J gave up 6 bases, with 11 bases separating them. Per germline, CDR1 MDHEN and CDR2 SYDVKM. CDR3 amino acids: CASSPTGINEQFF. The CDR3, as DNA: TGTGCCAGCAGTCCGACTGGAATCAATGAGCAGTTCTTC.

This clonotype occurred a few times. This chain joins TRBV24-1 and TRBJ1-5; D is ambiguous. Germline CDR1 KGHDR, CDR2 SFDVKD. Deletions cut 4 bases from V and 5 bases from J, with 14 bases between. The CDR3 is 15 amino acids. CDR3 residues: CATSDPRTVDQPQHF. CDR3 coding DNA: TGTGCCACCAGTGACCCTAGGACGGTAGATCAGCCCCAGCATTTT.

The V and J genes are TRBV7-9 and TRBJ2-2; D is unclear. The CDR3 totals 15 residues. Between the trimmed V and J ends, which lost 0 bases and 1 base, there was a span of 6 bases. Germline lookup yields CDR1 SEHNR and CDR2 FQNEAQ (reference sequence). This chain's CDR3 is CASSLASGNTGELFF. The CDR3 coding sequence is TGTGCCAGCAGCTTAGCCAGTGGGAACACCGGGGAGCTGTTTTTT.

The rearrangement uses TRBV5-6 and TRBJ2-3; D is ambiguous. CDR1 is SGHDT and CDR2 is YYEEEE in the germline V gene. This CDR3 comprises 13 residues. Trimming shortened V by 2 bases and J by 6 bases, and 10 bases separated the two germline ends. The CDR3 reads CASSFSAVDTQYF. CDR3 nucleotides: TGTGCCAGCAGCTTTTCTGCAGTGGATACGCAGTATTTT.